The present T cell receptor beta chain was sequenced within a study of cytomegalovirus exposure and HLA in healthy donors. The PCR was carried out with 60 Vbeta primers and 13 Jbeta primers. Sequenced by immunoSEQ multiplex PCR; TCRdb stores in-frame clones only, minus some. The sample contains roughly 150,000 clones, nearly 80% of which appear only once. Germline V gene lookup returns CDR1 SGHTA and CDR2 FQGNSA. Deletions cut 5 bases from V and 3 bases from J, with 15 bases between. The length of the CDR3 is 15 residues. The chain combines TRBV7-2 with TRBJ2-3, with TRBD2 as a possible D gene (5 bases). This clonotype was obtained from a woman aged 40 to 50 in good health and CMV-seronegative. The specimen sequenced was PBMCs. The CDR3 sequence: CASSLSPGMTDTQYF. CDR3 sequence (DNA): TGTGCCAGCAGCCTCTCGCCCGGGATGACAGATACGCAGTATTTT.